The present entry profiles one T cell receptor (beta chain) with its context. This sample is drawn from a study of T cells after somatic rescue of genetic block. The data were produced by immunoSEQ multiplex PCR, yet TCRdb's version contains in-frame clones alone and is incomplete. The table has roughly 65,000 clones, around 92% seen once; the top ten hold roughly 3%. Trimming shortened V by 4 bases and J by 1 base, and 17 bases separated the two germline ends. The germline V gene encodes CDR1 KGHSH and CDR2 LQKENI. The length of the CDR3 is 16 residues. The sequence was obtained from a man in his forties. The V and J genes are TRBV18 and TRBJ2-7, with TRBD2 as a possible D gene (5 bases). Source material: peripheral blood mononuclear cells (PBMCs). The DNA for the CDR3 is TGTGCCAGCTCACATCGCGTCCTAGCCGATTCCTACGAGCAGTACTTC. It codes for CASSHRVLADSYEQYF.